This is a list of T cell receptor beta chains from one sample in a study of early T cells in non-severe SARS-CoV-2 infection. TCRdb recomputed calls from the 5' RACE reads with MiXCR, one row per CDR3 protein. The sample has about 92,000 distinct CDR3 sequences, over 15% seen once; the top ten hold 1.3%. The specimen was whole blood. Receptors originate from an adult who was a healthcare worker with PCR-confirmed SARS-CoV-2 infection or an uninfected control (not recorded which). Each CDR3 is given without its conserved first and last residue. Each record gives: J gene, V gene, CDR3 protein.

J gene: TRBJ1-1
V gene: TRBV12-3/TRBV12-4
CDR3 protein: ASSLSEGNTEAF

J gene: TRBJ2-1
V gene: TRBV6-4
CDR3 protein: ASSESDRETNEQF

J gene: TRBJ1-1
V gene: TRBV14
CDR3 protein: ASSQGLWGRGNTEAF

J gene: TRBJ1-4
V gene: TRBV29-1
CDR3 protein: SVERLASGTNEKLF

J gene: TRBJ1-2
V gene: TRBV5-4
CDR3 protein: ASSVDRVRYGYT

J gene: TRBJ1-1
V gene: TRBV7-9
CDR3 protein: ASSSRVRATEAF

J gene: TRBJ1-6
V gene: TRBV6-5
CDR3 protein: ASSYGDDYNSPLH

J gene: TRBJ2-5
V gene: TRBV7-2
CDR3 protein: ASSSGVPETQY

J gene: TRBJ2-3
V gene: TRBV6-2/TRBV6-3
CDR3 protein: ASSFWSGRRTDTQY

J gene: TRBJ1-1
V gene: TRBV5-1
CDR3 protein: ASSDYTEAF

J gene: TRBJ2-2
V gene: TRBV6-5
CDR3 protein: ASMGGTAGELF

J gene: TRBJ2-1
V gene: TRBV2
CDR3 protein: ASSPKILNEQF

J gene: TRBJ2-7
V gene: TRBV27
CDR3 protein: ASSFAGSYEQY

J gene: TRBJ2-7
V gene: TRBV6-6
CDR3 protein: ASSSFLSGRSYEQY

J gene: TRBJ2-2
V gene: TRBV5-1
CDR3 protein: ASSLDEWGGELF